Listed below are T cell receptor beta chains from one sample, sequenced in a study of breast tumors, draining lymph nodes, adjacent tissues. TCRdb used MiXCR to reprocess the multiplex PCR reads, holding one entry per CDR3 protein. The sample holds approximately 100,000 distinct CDR3 sequences, around 30% seen once. The sequenced material came from axillary lymph node tissue. These receptors all stem from a female donor with breast cancer. Some clones in this sample may be carry-over from other donors' samples. The CDR3 runs from the conserved cysteine through the conserved F or W. D genes are given only for firm matches. Clone size is shown for a subset of rows, as once, few, many or a class of expanded clone.

V gene: TRBV7-9; D gene: .; J gene: TRBJ1-1; clone size: few; CDR3 DNA: TGTGCCAGCAGCCCCTCGGGCGGCACTGAAGCTTTCTTT; CDR3 protein: CASSPSGGTEAFF
V gene: TRBV19; D gene: .; J gene: TRBJ1-2; clone size: many; CDR3 DNA: TGTGCCAGTAGTCAAGACAGGCGCCGAACCTATGGCTACACCTTC; CDR3 protein: CASSQDRRRTYGYTF
V gene: TRBV12-3/TRBV12-4; D gene: TRBD1; J gene: TRBJ1-5; clone size: many; CDR3 DNA: TGTGCCAGCAGCCGAGCCAGGGGGGGTGTGGGCAATCAGCCCCAGCATTTT; CDR3 protein: CASSRARGGVGNQPQHF
V gene: TRBV6-5; D gene: .; J gene: TRBJ2-7; clone size: .; CDR3 DNA: TGTGCCAGCAGACCGGGACTCCTTACCTACGAGCAGTACTTC; CDR3 protein: CASRPGLLTYEQYF
V gene: TRBV27; D gene: .; J gene: TRBJ2-3; clone size: many; CDR3 DNA: TGTGCCAGCACAGGGGAGTATTTT; CDR3 protein: CASTGEYF
V gene: TRBV7-2; D gene: .; J gene: TRBJ2-7; clone size: .; CDR3 DNA: TGTGCCAGCGGCGACACAGGGGAGGGGTTCAGGGAGCAGTACTTC; CDR3 protein: CASGDTGEGFREQYF
V gene: TRBV20-1; D gene: .; J gene: TRBJ2-4; clone size: many; CDR3 DNA: TGCAGTGCTAGAGACAGGGAACACATTCAGTACTTC; CDR3 protein: CSARDREHIQYF
V gene: TRBV27; D gene: .; J gene: TRBJ2-2; clone size: many; CDR3 DNA: TGTGCCAGCAGTTTAACTGGGCCCATCACCGGGGAGCTGTTTTTT; CDR3 protein: CASSLTGPITGELFF
V gene: TRBV3-1; D gene: TRBD2; J gene: TRBJ2-1; clone size: many; CDR3 DNA: TGTGCCAGCAGCGGGCGGGAGGGCCTTTCCCTTGAGCAGTTCTTC; CDR3 protein: CASSGREGLSLEQFF
V gene: TRBV20-1; D gene: TRBD2; J gene: TRBJ2-1; clone size: many; CDR3 DNA: TGCAGTGCCCAGGAGACTAGCGGGAGTAGGTACGAGCAGTTCTTC; CDR3 protein: CSAQETSGSRYEQFF
V gene: TRBV29-1; D gene: TRBD1; J gene: TRBJ2-5; clone size: many; CDR3 DNA: TGCAGTTCTCAGGGGGCTTGGGAGACCCAGTACTTC; CDR3 protein: CSSQGAWETQYF
V gene: TRBV7-9; D gene: TRBD2; J gene: TRBJ2-1; clone size: many; CDR3 DNA: TGTGCCAGCAGCTTAGGGGCGTGGGAAGCGGGAGGGCCTAGGAATGAGCAGTTCTTC; CDR3 protein: CASSLGAWEAGGPRNEQFF
V gene: TRBV20-1; D gene: .; J gene: TRBJ1-2; clone size: many; CDR3 DNA: TGCAGTGCTAGAGAAGGGCAGACTTTAGGGGGCTACACCTTC; CDR3 protein: CSAREGQTLGGYTF
V gene: TRBV6-5; D gene: .; J gene: TRBJ2-3; clone size: many; CDR3 DNA: TGTGCCAGCAGCACTGAGGGAACCGATACGCAGTATTTT; CDR3 protein: CASSTEGTDTQYF